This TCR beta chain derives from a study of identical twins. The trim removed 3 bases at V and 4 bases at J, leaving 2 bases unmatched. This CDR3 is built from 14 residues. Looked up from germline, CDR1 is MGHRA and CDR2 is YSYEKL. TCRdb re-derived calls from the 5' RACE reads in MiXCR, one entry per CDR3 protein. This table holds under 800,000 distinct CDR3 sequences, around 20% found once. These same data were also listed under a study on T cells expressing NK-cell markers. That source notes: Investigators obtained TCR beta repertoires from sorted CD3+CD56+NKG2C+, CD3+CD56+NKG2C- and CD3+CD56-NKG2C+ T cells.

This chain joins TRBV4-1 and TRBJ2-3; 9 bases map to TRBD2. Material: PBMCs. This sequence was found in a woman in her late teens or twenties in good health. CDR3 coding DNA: TGCGCCAGCAGCCATAGCGGGAGAGCAGATACGCAGTATTTT. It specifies CASSHSGRADTQYF.